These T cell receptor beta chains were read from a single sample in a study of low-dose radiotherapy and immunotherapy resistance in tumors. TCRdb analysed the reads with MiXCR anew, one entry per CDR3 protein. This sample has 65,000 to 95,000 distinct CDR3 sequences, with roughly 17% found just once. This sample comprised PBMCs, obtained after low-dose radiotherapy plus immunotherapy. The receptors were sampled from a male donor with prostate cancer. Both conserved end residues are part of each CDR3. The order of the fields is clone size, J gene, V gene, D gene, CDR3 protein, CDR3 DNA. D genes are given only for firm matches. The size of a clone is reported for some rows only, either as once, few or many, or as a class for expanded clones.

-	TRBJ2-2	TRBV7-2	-	CASSLFPGRGTGELFF	TGTGCCAGCAGCTTATTTCCCGGGAGAGGAACCGGGGAGCTGTTTTTT
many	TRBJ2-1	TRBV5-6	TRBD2	CASSGGTSGKSYNEQFF	TGTGCCAGCAGCGGAGGGACTAGCGGGAAGTCCTACAATGAGCAGTTCTTC
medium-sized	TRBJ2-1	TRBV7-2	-	CASSLGGFNEQFF	TGTGCCAGCAGCTTAGGGGGTTTCAATGAGCAGTTCTTC
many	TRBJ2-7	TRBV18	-	CASGGSANYEQYF	TGTGCCAGCGGCGGCTCCGCCAACTACGAGCAGTACTTC
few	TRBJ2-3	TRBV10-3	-	CAISESSIATDTQYF	TGTGCCATCAGTGAGTCAAGTATTGCCACAGATACGCAGTATTTT
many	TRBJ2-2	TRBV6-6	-	CASSYRGTGELFF	TGTGCCAGCAGTTATAGGGGAACCGGGGAGCTGTTTTTT
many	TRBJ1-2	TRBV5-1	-	CASTDQDGYGYTF	TGCGCCAGCACAGACCAAGACGGCTATGGCTACACCTTC
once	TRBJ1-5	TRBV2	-	CALTTGSQSNQPQHF	TGTGCCTTAACAACAGGGTCGCAGAGCAATCAGCCCCAGCATTTT
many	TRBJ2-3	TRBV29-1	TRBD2	CSVLGRRELDTQYF	TGCAGCGTTCTAGGGCGGCGGGAGTTAGATACGCAGTATTTT
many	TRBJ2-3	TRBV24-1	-	CATSDRRGLPDTQYF	TGTGCCACCAGTGATCGCAGGGGCCTCCCAGATACGCAGTATTTT
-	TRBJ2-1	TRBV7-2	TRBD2	CASSSGNSYEQFF	TGTGCCAGCTCTAGCGGCAACTCCTACGAGCAGTTCTTC
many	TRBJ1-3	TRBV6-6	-	CATLRTETGNTIYF	TGTGCCACCCTTCGGACGGAGACTGGAAACACCATATATTTT
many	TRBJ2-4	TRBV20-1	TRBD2	CSATQRSAGDGNIQYF	TGCAGTGCCACCCAACGCTCAGCGGGAGATGGAAACATTCAGTACTTC
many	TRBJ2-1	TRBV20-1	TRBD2	CSARPRQGLRLAGGRSSYNEQFF	TGCAGTGCTAGACCCCGACAGGGCCTCAGACTAGCGGGAGGAAGGAGCTCCTACAATGAGCAGTTCTTC
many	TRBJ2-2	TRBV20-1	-	CSARGGSAGELFF	TGCAGTGCTAGAGGAGGAAGCGCCGGGGAGCTGTTTTTT
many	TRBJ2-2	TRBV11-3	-	CASSLEVGALSTGELFF	TGTGCCAGCAGCTTAGAGGTGGGGGCGCTGAGCACCGGGGAGCTGTTTTTT
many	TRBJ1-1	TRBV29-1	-	CSVVGQGTEAFF	TGCAGCGTTGTTGGTCAGGGAACTGAAGCTTTCTTT
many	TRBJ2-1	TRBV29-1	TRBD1	CSVGGAGGSYNEQFF	TGCAGCGTTGGAGGAGCAGGGGGCTCCTACAATGAGCAGTTCTTC
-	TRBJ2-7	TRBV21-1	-	CASSKRASFPASGETYEQYF	TGTGCCAGCAGCAAAAGGGCGTCTTTTCCGGCTAGCGGGGAAACCTACGAGCAGTACTTC
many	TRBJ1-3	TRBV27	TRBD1	CASSRGGSSGNTIYF	TGTGCCAGCAGTCGAGGGGGCTCCTCTGGAAACACCATATATTTT
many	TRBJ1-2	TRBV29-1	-	CSVLGRASNYGYTF	TGCAGCGTTCTCGGTAGGGCCAGTAACTATGGCTACACCTTC
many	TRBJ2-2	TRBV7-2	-	CASSRDSWNTGELFF	TGTGCCAGCAGCCGGGACTCCTGGAACACCGGGGAGCTGTTTTTT
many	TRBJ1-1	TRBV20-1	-	CSARVRKGTNTEAFF	TGCAGTGCTAGAGTTCGTAAGGGAACGAACACTGAAGCTTTCTTT
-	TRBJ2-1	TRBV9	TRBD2	CASSPHGGRTLNEQFF	TGTGCCAGCAGCCCCCATGGCGGGAGGACTCTCAATGAGCAGTTCTTC
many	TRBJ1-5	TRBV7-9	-	CASSLGHGAYQPQHF	TGTGCCAGCAGCTTAGGCCACGGGGCTTATCAGCCCCAGCATTTT
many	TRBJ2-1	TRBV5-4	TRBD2	CASSPQALAGVGEQFF	TGTGCCAGCAGCCCCCAGGCTCTAGCGGGAGTTGGGGAGCAGTTCTTC
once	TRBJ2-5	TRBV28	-	CASSLPQGVSGYTFGSGTQYF	-
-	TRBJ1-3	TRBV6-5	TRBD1	CASTEQGVDGNTTIYF	TGTGCCAGCACCGAACAGGGGGTCGATGGAAACACCACCATATATTTT
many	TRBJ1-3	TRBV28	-	CASSWTASSGNTIYF	TGTGCCAGCAGTTGGACTGCGAGCTCTGGAAACACCATATATTTT
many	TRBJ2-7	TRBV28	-	CASTARGDSSYEQYF	TGTGCCAGCACGGCGCGGGGGGACAGCTCCTACGAGCAGTACTTC
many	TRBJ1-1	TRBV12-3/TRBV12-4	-	CASSLGGGTEAFF	TGTGCCAGCAGTCTAGGGGGGGGTACTGAAGCTTTCTTT
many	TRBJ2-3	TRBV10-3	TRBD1	CAIRGGQGRTDTQYF	TGTGCCATCAGAGGGGGACAGGGGAGAACAGATACGCAGTATTTT
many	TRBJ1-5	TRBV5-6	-	CASSLRNGAVSNQPQHF	TGTGCCAGCAGCTTGAGAAACGGGGCGGTTAGCAATCAGCCCCAGCATTTT
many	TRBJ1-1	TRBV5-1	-	CASSLVGADTEAFF	TGCGCCAGCAGCTTGGTGGGGGCTGACACTGAAGCTTTCTTT
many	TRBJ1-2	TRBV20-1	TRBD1	CSTQNTGDGYTF	TGCAGTACCCAAAACACAGGGGATGGCTACACCTTC
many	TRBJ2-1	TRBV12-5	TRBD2	CASGLGLAGYNEQFF	TGTGCTAGTGGTTTGGGACTAGCGGGATACAATGAGCAGTTCTTC
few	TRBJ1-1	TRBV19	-	CASSSGPRGTEAFF	TGTGCCAGTAGTTCCGGGCCTCGAGGCACTGAAGCTTTCTTT
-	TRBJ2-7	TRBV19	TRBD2	CASSRRTSGSFNEQYF	TGTGCCAGTAGCCGACGGACTAGCGGGAGTTTCAACGAGCAGTACTTC
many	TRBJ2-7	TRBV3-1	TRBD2	CASSPLAGEQYF	TGTGCCAGCAGCCCATTAGCGGGCGAGCAGTACTTC
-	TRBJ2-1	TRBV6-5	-	CATRDQYNEQFF	TGTGCCACCCGGGACCAGTACAATGAGCAGTTCTTC
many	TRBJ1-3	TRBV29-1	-	CSVEGGAGNTIYF	TGCAGCGTTGAGGGGGGGGCTGGAAACACCATATATTTT
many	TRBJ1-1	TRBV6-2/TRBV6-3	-	CASSYSEYSAEAFF	TGTGCCAGCAGTTACTCCGAATACTCCGCTGAAGCTTTCTTT
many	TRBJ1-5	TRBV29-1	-	CSVESDKGQPQHF	TGCAGCGTTGAATCGGACAAGGGTCAGCCCCAGCATTTT
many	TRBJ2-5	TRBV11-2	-	CASSLRVSETQYF	TGTGCCAGCAGCCTACGAGTCTCTGAGACCCAGTACTTC
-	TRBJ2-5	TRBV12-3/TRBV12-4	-	CASSGRTKREETQYF	TGTGCCAGCAGCGGGCGGACGAAAAGAGAGGAGACCCAGTACTTC
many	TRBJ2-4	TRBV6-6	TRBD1	CASRAPRGAKNIQYF	TGTGCCAGCAGGGCCCCCAGGGGGGCCAAAAACATTCAGTACTTC